This TCR beta chain appears in the sequencing data of a study of identical twins. The donors were all healthy and Caucasian. This clonotype has a single count. Using its own MiXCR run on the 5' RACE reads, TCRdb lists one record per CDR3 protein. The sample contains approximately 890,000 distinct CDR3 sequences, about 12% of which appear only once. The data were also submitted as part of a second study, on yellow fever vaccine responses in identical twins.

The TCR was taken from a woman aged 18-29 years in good health. Material for sequencing was PBMCs.

The chain's CDR3 is CSARVVGGSPLHF. The CDR3 DNA sequence: TGCAGTGCTAGAGTCGTAGGTGGTTCACCCCTCCACTTT. The chain combines TRBV20-1 with TRBJ1-6; D is uncertain. V lost 1 base to trimming and J lost 9 bases, with 10 bases between them. This CDR3 has 13 amino acids. CDR1 is DFQATT, CDR2 SNEGSKA, per germline (reference sequence).